Here is one T cell receptor beta chain with its context. The antigen remains unidentified. This CDR3 has 16 residues. Looked up from germline, CDR1 is SNHLY and CDR2 is FYNNEI. The V segment lost 6 bases and the J segment 2 bases; nucleotides outside the gene matches: 7. Sequenced by immunoSEQ multiplex PCR; TCRdb stores in-frame clones only, minus some. The sample lists about 50,000 clones; roughly 81% were seen once. This sample was taken from a study of OX40 agonist ivuxolimab in advanced cancers. Study details: Patients with hepatocellular carcinoma, melanoma, renal cell or head and neck cancer made up the dose-escalation patients. Age averaged 60 years (range roughly 23 to 79), and 82.7% were male.

Patients with a history of autoimmune disease or on systemic immunosuppression were excluded. Study outcomes and limitations: Relatively little clonal expansion, among the lowest observed, appeared in partial responders at 0.1-3.0 mg/kg.

The source material was CD4+ or CD8+ T cells sorted from blood, sampled in a trial of the OX40 agonist ivuxolimab. The origin of this receptor is an adult with an advanced solid tumor such as melanoma, head and neck, liver or kidney cancer. The rearrangement links TRBV2 to TRBJ2-1, with TRBD2 matching 10 bases. The CDR3 reads CASRGAGGTTYNEQFF. In DNA, the CDR3 is TGTGCCAGCAGGGGAGCGGGAGGGACCACCTACAATGAGCAGTTCTTC.